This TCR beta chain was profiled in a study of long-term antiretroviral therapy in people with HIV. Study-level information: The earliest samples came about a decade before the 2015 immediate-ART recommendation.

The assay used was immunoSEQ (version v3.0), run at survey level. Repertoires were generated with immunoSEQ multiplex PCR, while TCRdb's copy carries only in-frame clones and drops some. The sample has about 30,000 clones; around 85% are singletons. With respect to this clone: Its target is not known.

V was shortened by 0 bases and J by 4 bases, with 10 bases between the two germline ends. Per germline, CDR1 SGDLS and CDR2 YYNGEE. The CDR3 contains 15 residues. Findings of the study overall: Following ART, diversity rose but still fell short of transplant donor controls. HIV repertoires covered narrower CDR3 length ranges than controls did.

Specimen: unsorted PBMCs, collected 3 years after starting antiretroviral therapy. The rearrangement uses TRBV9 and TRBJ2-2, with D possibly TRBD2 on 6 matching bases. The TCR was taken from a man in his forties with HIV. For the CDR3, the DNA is TGTGCCAGCAGCGTAGCCGGGACTGGCACCGGGGAGCTGTTTTTT. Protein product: CASSVAGTGTGELFF. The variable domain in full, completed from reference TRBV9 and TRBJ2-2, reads DSGVTQTPKHLITATGQRVTLRCSPRSGDLSVYWYQQSLDQGLQFLIQYYNGEERAKGNILERFSAQQFPDLHSELNLSSLELGDSALYFCASSVAGTGTGELFFGEGSRLTVL.